These 30 T cell receptor beta chains originate from one sample sequenced in a study of cytomegalovirus exposure and HLA in healthy donors. Libraries were prepared by immunoSEQ multiplex PCR; TCRdb keeps only in-frame clonotypes and omits some of them. This sample has around 250,000 clones, with 90% found just once. The sequenced sample consisted of PBMCs. Source of these receptors: a woman younger than 35 in good health and CMV-seronegative.

This rearrangement joins TRBV19 to TRBJ1-2, with 11 bases that match TRBD1. In germline, CDR1 is LNHDA, CDR2 SQIVND (reference sequence). Trimming cost V 4 bases and J 4 bases; bases outside gene matches: 2. This CDR3 has 14 amino acids. The CDR3 is CASSRGTGGYGYTF. The CDR3 DNA reads as TGTGCCAGTAGTAGAGGGACAGGGGGCTATGGCTACACCTTC.

This chain joins TRBV4-3 and TRBJ1-5; the match to TRBD1 covers 12 bases. This CDR3 has 15 residues. The germline gives CDR1 LGHNA, CDR2 YSLEER. V lost 4 bases, J lost 7 bases, and 5 bases stayed unmatched. The CDR3 DNA is TGCGCCAGCAGCCGGGACAGGGGGCTCGGGCAGCCCCAGCATTTT. Protein: CASSRDRGLGQPQHF.

The chain links TRBV4-3 to TRBJ1-1; TRBD1 agrees at 8 bases. Germline assignment: CDR1 LGHNA and CDR2 YSLEER. The CDR3 extends over 15 amino acids. The ends lost 0 bases at V and 5 bases at J; junction bases unmatched: 5. The chain's CDR3 is CASSQEVDRVTEAFF. As DNA, the CDR3 is TGCGCCAGCAGCCAAGAGGTGGACAGGGTGACTGAAGCTTTCTTT.

The genes are TRBV6-5 and TRBJ1-6; 7 nucleotides line up with TRBD1. This CDR3 has 13 residues. V was clipped by 11 bases and J by 6 bases; unmatched bases: 7. Germline CDR1 MNHEY, CDR2 SVGAGI. CDR3 nucleotides: TGTGCCGTTACCGGGACAGTTAATTCACCCCTCCACTTT. Its protein product is CAVTGTVNSPLHF.

Comment on this clone: Other DNA sequences in the sample encode the same CDR3. This chain links TRBV27 with TRBJ1-5, with D maybe TRBD1 (6 bases). Germline V lookup: CDR1 MNHEY, CDR2 SMNVEV (reference sequence). The V end lost 2 bases, the J end lost 2 bases, and 7 bases lay between the germline ends. CDR3 length: 14 residues. The CDR3 spells CASSLGGGNQPQHF. The CDR3 DNA is TGTGCCAGCAGTTTAGGGGGCGGCAATCAGCCCCAGCATTTT.

This clone has a handful of counts. The chain recombines TRBV28 with TRBJ2-7, with 13 bases identical to TRBD2. The germline V gene has CDR1 MDHEN and CDR2 SYDVKM. Unmatched junction bases numbered 1, after V lost 5 bases and J lost 3 bases. This CDR3 region has 14 residues. The CDR3 bases are TGTGCCAGCAGTCGACTAGCGGGGGGCTACGAGCAGTACGTC. Translated, it gives CASSRLAGGYEQYV.

The V gene is TRBV19, the J gene TRBJ2-7; TRBD2 might be the D (5 bases). The CDR3 is made up of 17 amino acids. Germline V gives CDR1 LNHDA, CDR2 SQIVND (reference sequence). The V end lost 3 bases, the J end lost 5 bases, and 23 bases lay between the germline ends. Written as DNA, the CDR3 is TGTGCCAGTAGTATTTGGGGTTGGGAATCCTCACTAGACGAGCAGTACTTC. Its translation is CASSIWGWESSLDEQYF. Using reference TRBV19 and TRBJ2-7 for the parts outside the CDR3, the full variable domain is DGGITQSPKYLFRKEGQNVTLSCEQNLNHDAMYWYRQDPGQGLRLIYYSQIVNDFQKGDIAEGYSVSREKKESFPLTVTSAQKNPTAFYLCASSIWGWESSLDEQYFGPGTRLTVT.

The V call is TRBV7-2, the J call TRBJ1-2; D may be TRBD1 (5 bases). The germline V gene has CDR1 SGHTA and CDR2 FQGNSA. The CDR3 runs 15 residues. Trimming removed 0 bases at V and 8 bases at J, with 16 bases between. CDR3 nucleotides: TGTGCCAGCAGCTTAGCGGCAGGGAGACTAGAAGGCTACACCTTC. Its translation: CASSLAAGRLEGYTF.

J is TRBJ1-3 and V is TRBV5-6; D is possibly TRBD1 (5 bases). Per germline, CDR1 SGHDT and CDR2 YYEEEE. This CDR3 contains 15 residues. Deletions cut 4 bases from V and 0 bases from J, with 11 bases between. The CDR3 region is CASSREGISGNTIYF. The CDR3 DNA reads TGTGCCAGCAGCCGGGAGGGGATCTCTGGAAACACCATATATTTT.

This chain links TRBV28 with TRBJ2-1; the D gene is possibly TRBD2 (5 bases). CDR3 length: 14 residues. V was pared by 9 bases and J by 4 bases, with 16 bases between. CDR1 and CDR2 from the germline V gene are MDHEN and SYDVKM. CDR3 coding DNA: TGTGCCAGTAAAAGAGGCGGGCAGTACAATGAGCAGTTCTTC. Amino acid sequence: CASKRGGQYNEQFF.

The V gene is TRBV10-3, the J gene TRBJ1-5; tentatively, D is TRBD1 (5 bases). Trimming shortened V by 2 bases and J by 3 bases, and 11 bases separated the two germline ends. Germline CDR1 reads ENHRY; CDR2 reads SYGVKD. The CDR3 is 15 amino acids. The CDR3 loop is CAISEGRVVNQPQHF. The DNA of the CDR3 is TGTGCCATCAGTGAGGGCAGGGTAGTCAATCAGCCCCAGCATTTT.

The rearrangement joins TRBV2 to TRBJ2-1, with 8 bases fitting TRBD2. Trimming removed 5 bases from V and 6 bases from J; junction bases left unmatched: 12. The CDR3 consists of 16 residues. Per the germline V gene, CDR1 is SNHLY and CDR2 is FYNNEI. CDR3 bases: TGTGCCAGCAGTACGACAACTAGCGGAGGGGGCAATGAGCAGTTCTTC. Its translation: CASSTTTSGGGNEQFF.

DNA of the CDR3: TGTGCCAGCAGTTTAGGGGGGGCAAGCTATGGCTACACCTTC. The encoded protein is CASSLGGASYGYTF. The V and J genes are TRBV28 and TRBJ1-2; TRBD1 might be the D (6 bases). The ends were cut back, 2 bases at V and 4 bases at J, with 11 bases in the middle. The germline V gene has CDR1 MDHEN and CDR2 SYDVKM. The CDR3 runs to 14 residues.

The J gene is TRBJ2-1, the V gene TRBV4-1; a weak D match, TRBD1 (6 bases). The CDR3 sequence is 14 residues long. Germline V gene lookup returns CDR1 MGHRA and CDR2 YSYEKL. V was shortened by 0 bases and J by 8 bases, with 11 bases between the two germline ends. The CDR3: CASSQEARGHEQFF. The CDR3 region has the DNA TGCGCCAGCAGCCAAGAGGCCAGGGGCCATGAGCAGTTCTTC.

This chain connects TRBV21-1 to TRBJ2-7; the D segment call TRBD1 is taken from the table without a DNA check. TRBV21-1 corresponds to a pseudogene. This CDR3 has 14 amino acids. The CDR3: CASNTPGQEDEQYF. The CDR3, as DNA: TGTGCCAGCAACACTCCGGGACAGGAAGACGAGCAGTACTTC.

The genes are TRBV18 and TRBJ1-5, with 8 bases lining up with TRBD1. The CDR3 is 15 amino acids. Germline V gene sequence: CDR1 KGHSH, CDR2 LQKENI. The J segment lost 2 bases and the V segment lost 3 bases, leaving 3 bases of the junction unmatched. The DNA for the CDR3 is TGTGCCAGCTCACCGGCAGGGGGCGGCAATCAGCCCCAGCATTTT. It is translated as CASSPAGGGNQPQHF. The variable domain in full, with the rest retrieved from reference TRBV18 and TRBJ1-5, is NAGVMQNPRHLVRRRGQEARLRCSPMKGHSHVYWYRQLPEEGLKFMVYLQKENIIDESGMPKERFSAEFPKEGPSILRIQQVVRGDSAAYFCASSPAGGGNQPQHFGDGTRLSIL.

This chain links TRBV5-1 with TRBJ1-1, with a possible D match to TRBD1 (5 bases). This CDR3 spans 15 amino acids. Looked up from germline, CDR1 is SGHRS and CDR2 is YFSETQ. With 4 bases removed from V and 4 bases from J, the gap between germline ends came to 17 bases. The DNA of the CDR3 is TGCGCCAGCAGCACCCTGGGCGGGGGTTCCACTGAAGCTTTCTTT. Residues: CASSTLGGGSTEAFF.

The rearrangement uses TRBV7-9 and TRBJ1-3; maybe TRBD1 (5 bases). The CDR3 is 15 amino acids. Trimming cost V 5 bases and J 5 bases, with 16 bases left between them. Per germline, CDR1 SEHNR and CDR2 FQNEAQ (reference sequence). The CDR3 loop reads CASSQGWQGRNTIYF. CDR3 DNA: TGTGCCAGCAGCCAGGGCTGGCAGGGAAGAAACACCATATATTTT.

J is TRBJ2-3 and V is TRBV27; 8 bases line up with TRBD1. Germline V gives CDR1 MNHEY, CDR2 SMNVEV (reference sequence). The CDR3 is 15 residues long. The V segment lost 0 bases and the J segment 4 bases; nucleotides outside the gene matches: 3. The CDR3 DNA follows: TGTGCCAGCAGTTTATCCCCAGGGGGCTCAGATACGCAGTATTTT. It encodes CASSLSPGGSDTQYF.

This clone was seen more than once but under ten times. The chain combines TRBV6-5 with TRBJ2-7; D possibly corresponds to TRBD2 (6 bases). In germline, CDR1 is MNHEY, CDR2 SVGAGI. The germline V and J ends were trimmed by 4 bases and 1 base, with 8 bases remaining between them. There are 13 residues in the CDR3. The CDR3 sequence: CASSLRESYEQYF. In DNA form, the CDR3 reads TGTGCCAGCAGTTTACGGGAGTCCTACGAGCAGTACTTC.

The chain employs TRBV4-1 and TRBJ2-2, with TRBD2 matching over 11 bases. The CDR3 length is 15 residues. Trimming took 5 bases from V and 5 from J; bases not matched to a gene: 4. Germline CDR1 reads MGHRA; CDR2 reads YSYEKL. The CDR3 reads CASSATSGGTGELFF. Written as DNA, the CDR3 is TGCGCCAGCAGCGCAACTAGCGGGGGTACCGGGGAGCTGTTTTTT.

The rearrangement uses TRBV5-6 and TRBJ2-1; 9 bases are a match to TRBD2. The germline V gene has CDR1 SGHDT and CDR2 YYEEEE. CDR3 length equals 16 residues. V lost 0 bases and J lost 4; bases outside the gene matches: 5. The CDR3 loop is CASSLAASGAYNEQFF. The CDR3 nucleotides read TGTGCCAGCAGCTTGGCCGCTAGCGGGGCGTACAATGAGCAGTTCTTC. The full variable domain, completed using reference TRBV5-6 and TRBJ2-1, is DAGVTQSPTHLIKTRGQQVTLRCSPKSGHDTVSWYQQALGQGPQFIFQYYEEEERQRGNFPDRFSGHQFPNYSSELNVNALLLGDSALYLCASSLAASGAYNEQFFGPGTRLTVL.

The chain links TRBV6-1 to TRBJ1-4, with D possibly being TRBD1 (6 bases). The CDR3 covers 15 residues. The germline V gene encodes CDR1 MNHNS and CDR2 SASEGT. Between the trimmed V and J ends, which lost 2 bases and 0 bases, there was a span of 7 bases. The CDR3 region has the DNA TGTGCCAGCAGTGAACCAGGGGCAACTAATGAAAAACTGTTTTTT. Residues: CASSEPGATNEKLFF.

This chain uses TRBV28 with TRBJ1-2; possible D gene TRBD1, 6 bases. Germline CDR1 reads MDHEN; CDR2 reads SYDVKM. The CDR3 sequence is 13 residues long. V lost 7 bases and J lost 4, with 13 bases in between. This chain's CDR3 is CASITGLGYGYTF. Here the CDR3 DNA reads TGTGCCAGCATCACAGGGTTGGGCTATGGCTACACCTTC.

The CDR3, as DNA: TGTGCCAGCAGCAAGTGGGACAGGGCTTACGCAGATACGCAGTATTTT. The encoded protein is CASSKWDRAYADTQYF. The gene calls are TRBV9 and TRBJ2-3; TRBD1 aligns across 9 bases. Germline values: CDR1 SGDLS, CDR2 YYNGEE. The junction had 10 bases not matched to a gene; V was cut back by 4 bases and J by 4 bases. CDR3 length: 16 amino acids.

V and J are TRBV27 and TRBJ2-3; 11 nucleotides align to TRBD2. From germline, CDR1 is MNHEY and CDR2 SMNVEV (reference sequence). J gave up 2 bases and V 8 bases, and 3 bases lay outside the gene matches. The CDR3 has 14 residues. The CDR3 sequence is CASSSGGSTDTQYF. Here the CDR3 DNA reads TGTGCCAGCTCTAGCGGGGGGTCCACAGATACGCAGTATTTT.

The rearrangement links TRBV7-6 to TRBJ2-5, with TRBD2 identical over 9 bases. Germline CDR1 and CDR2: SGHVS and FNYEAQ. The CDR3 loop spans 16 amino acids. Trimming cost V 3 bases and J 5 bases; bases outside gene matches: 10. The CDR3 loop reads CASSFLGLAGFETQYF. The DNA for the CDR3 is TGTGCCAGCAGCTTCCTGGGGCTAGCGGGGTTTGAGACCCAGTACTTC.

The chain has TRBV18 and TRBJ1-6; D unclear. Germline V gene lookup returns CDR1 KGHSH and CDR2 LQKENI. Trimming took off 3 bases at V and 7 bases at J, with 10 bases between the two ends. CDR3 length: 14 amino acids. Written as DNA, the CDR3 is TGTGCCAGCTCACCGATTGGGAGAAATTCACCCCTCCACTTT. Protein: CASSPIGRNSPLHF.

The chain is built from TRBV5-6 and TRBJ2-1, with TRBD1 matching 7 bases. With V trimmed by 1 base and J by 0 bases, 4 bases remained unmatched. The CDR3 runs to 16 residues. The germline gives CDR1 SGHDT, CDR2 YYEEEE. CDR3 nucleotide sequence: TGTGCCAGCAGCTTGTTGGGACAGAGCTCCTACAATGAGCAGTTCTTC. Translation: CASSLLGQSSYNEQFF.

The chain employs TRBV12-2 and TRBJ1-2; the table calls TRBD1, which could not be checked here. TRBV12-2 is assigned pseudogene status. The CDR3 totals 13 residues. In nucleotides, the CDR3 is TGTGCAAGTCGCTTTCAGAAAGACTATGGCTACACCTTC. Translation: CASRFQKDYGYTF.